The rows below give T cell receptor beta chains drawn from one sample of a study of blood T cell repertoires in COVID-19. Sequencing used immunoSEQ multiplex PCR; TCRdb keeps in-frame clones, though not all of them. The data show approximately 150,000 clones, approximately 92% seen once. The sequenced sample consisted of peripheral blood. These receptors all come from a woman aged 60-75 years with active COVID-19. Both conserved end residues are part of each CDR3. D genes are given only for firm matches. Clone size, where shown, is once, few, many, or a class for clones that have expanded.

D gene	clone size	V gene	J gene	CDR3 DNA	CDR3 protein
TRBD1	-	TRBV19	TRBJ1-2	TGTGCCAGTAGTCTACAGGGGGAAAGCTATGGCTACACCTTC	CASSLQGESYGYTF
TRBD1	-	TRBV19	TRBJ2-5	TGTGCCAGTAGTATAGAAGGACAGGGGGCGCAGGAGCAAGAGACCCAGTACTTC	CASSIEGQGAQEQETQYF
TRBD1	-	TRBV4-3	TRBJ2-6	TGCGCCAGCAGCCAAGATCCTTGGACAGGGGGCGCTGGGGCCAACGTCCTGACTTTC	CASSQDPWTGGAGANVLTF
-	-	TRBV7-3	TRBJ2-7	TGTGCCAGCAGCTTAACGGGGGGACGTAACTACGAGCAGTACTTC	CASSLTGGRNYEQYF
-	-	TRBV7-2	TRBJ2-2	TGTGCCAGCAGCTTTTGGCAGTTCGCGAACACCGGGGAGCTGTTTTTT	CASSFWQFANTGELFF
TRBD1	few	TRBV6-5	TRBJ1-1	TGTGCCAGCAGTTACGCAGGGGGCTGGACTGAAGCTTTCTTT	CASSYAGGWTEAFF
-	-	TRBV5-1	TRBJ1-4	TGCGCCAGCAGCTCCACCGGGGGGGAGAGAGAAAAACTGTTTTTT	CASSSTGGEREKLFF
-	-	TRBV4-2	TRBJ1-1	TGTGCCAGCAGCCAAACCTTCAGTGGAGACACTGAAGCTTTCTTT	CASSQTFSGDTEAFF
TRBD1	-	TRBV6-6	TRBJ1-5	TGTGCCAGCAGTTATGGACAGGGCAATCAGCCCCAGCATTTT	CASSYGQGNQPQHF
-	once	TRBV7-2	TRBJ2-2	TGTGCCAGCAGCTTAGGACGGGTGAACACCGGGGAGCTGTTTTTT	CASSLGRVNTGELFF
TRBD2	-	TRBV4-3	TRBJ2-7	TGCGCCAGCTCAAGACTAGCGGGACAATACGAGCAGTACTTC	CASSRLAGQYEQYF
TRBD2	-	TRBV7-2	TRBJ2-7	TGTGCCAGCAGCTTCCTACCGGGACTAGCGGCTCAAGCGGCCTACGAGCAGTACTTC	CASSFLPGLAAQAAYEQYF
TRBD1	-	TRBV7-2	TRBJ2-3	TGTGCCAGCAGTCTCCGGGACAGGGTCTATGGCACAGATACGCAGTATTTT	CASSLRDRVYGTDTQYF
-	few	TRBV10-3	TRBJ1-5	TGTGCCATCAGTACTAGGGACAATCAGCCCCAGCATTTT	CAISTRDNQPQHF
-	-	TRBV10-2	TRBJ1-1	TGCGCCAGCAGTGGTACGGGGGTCAGGAACACTGAAGCTTTCTTT	CASSGTGVRNTEAFF
-	-	TRBV27	TRBJ2-7	TGTGCCAGCAGTTTAGCCGGCGGACCCGGACTCTCCTACGAGCAGTACTTC	CASSLAGGPGLSYEQYF
TRBD2	-	TRBV27	TRBJ2-1	TGTGCCAGCAGTCCCAGGGCTAGCGGGCAGGGGTACAATGAGCAGTTCTTC	CASSPRASGQGYNEQFF
TRBD1	once	TRBV19	TRBJ2-4	TGTGCCAGTAGTCTCCGGGACAGGTCAACCATTCAGTACTTC	CASSLRDRSTIQYF
TRBD2	-	TRBV5-4	TRBJ2-7	TGTGCCAGCAGCCCGGGACTAGCGGGAGGCTACGAGCAGTACTTC	CASSPGLAGGYEQYF
TRBD2	-	TRBV7-2	TRBJ2-5	TGTGCCAGCAGCTTAGTTGCGCTAGCGGGAGGGCCAGAGACCCAGTACTTC	CASSLVALAGGPETQYF
TRBD1	-	TRBV6-1	TRBJ1-1	TGTGCCAGCAGTGACCCGGGGACAGGGAACACTGAAGCTTTCTTT	CASSDPGTGNTEAFF